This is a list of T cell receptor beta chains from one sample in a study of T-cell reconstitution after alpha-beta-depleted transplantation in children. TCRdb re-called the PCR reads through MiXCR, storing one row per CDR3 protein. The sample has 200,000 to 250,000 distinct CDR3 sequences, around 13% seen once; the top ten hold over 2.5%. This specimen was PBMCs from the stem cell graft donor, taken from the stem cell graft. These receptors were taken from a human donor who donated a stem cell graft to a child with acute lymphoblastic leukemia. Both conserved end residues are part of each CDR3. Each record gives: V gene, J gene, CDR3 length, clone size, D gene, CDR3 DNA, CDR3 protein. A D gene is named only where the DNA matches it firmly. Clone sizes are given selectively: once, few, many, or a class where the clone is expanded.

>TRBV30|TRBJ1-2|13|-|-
TGTGCCTGGAGTGTAACAGGATTGCGGCTGAACACCTTC
CAWSVTGLRLNTF
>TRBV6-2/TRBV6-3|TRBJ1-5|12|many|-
TGTGCCAGCAGTCCTCGCGATCAGCCCCAGCATTTT
CASSPRDQPQHF
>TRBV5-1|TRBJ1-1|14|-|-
TGCGCCAGCAGGAGTATAGGGTCGACCACTGAAGCTTTCTTT
CASRSIGSTTEAFF
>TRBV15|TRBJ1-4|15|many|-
TGTGCCACCAGCAGAGATCCGGTGGCTAATGAAAAACTGTTTTTT
CATSRDPVANEKLFF
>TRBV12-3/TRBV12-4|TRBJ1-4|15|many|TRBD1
TGTGCCAGCAGTCCTCGACAGGGCGAGAATGAAAAACTGTTTTTT
CASSPRQGENEKLFF
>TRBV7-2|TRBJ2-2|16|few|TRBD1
TGTGCCAGCAGTTGGGACAGGGCGTCCAACACCGGGGAGCTGTTTTTT
CASSWDRASNTGELFF
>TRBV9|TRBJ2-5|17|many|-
TGTGCCAGCAGCCGAAATCCGGGACTTGAATCAGGGGAGACCCAGTACTTC
CASSRNPGLESGETQYF
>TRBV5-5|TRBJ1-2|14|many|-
TGTGCCAGCAGCCCGTCGAATCTAGAGTATGGCTACACCTTC
CASSPSNLEYGYTF
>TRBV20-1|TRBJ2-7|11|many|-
TGCAGTGCTTTCGACAGGAACGAGCAGTACTTC
CSAFDRNEQYF
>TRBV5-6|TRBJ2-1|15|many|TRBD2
TGTGCCAGCAGGCTGACTAGCGGGGGCAACAATGAGCAGTTCTTC
CASRLTSGGNNEQFF
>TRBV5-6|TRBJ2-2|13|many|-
TGTGCCAGCAGCTTGGGCCAGTCAGGGGAGCTGTTTTTT
CASSLGQSGELFF
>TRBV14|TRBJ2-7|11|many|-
TGTGCCAGCAGCCAAGAGTACGAGCAGTACTTC
CASSQEYEQYF
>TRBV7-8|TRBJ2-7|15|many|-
TGTGCCAGCAGCCAGAGGGCCATGAGCTTTTACGAGCAGTACTTC
CASSQRAMSFYEQYF
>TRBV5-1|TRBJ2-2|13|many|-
TGCGCCAGCAGCTTGTCCGAGACCGGGGAGCTGTTTTTT
CASSLSETGELFF
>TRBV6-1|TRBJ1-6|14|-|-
TGTGCCAGCAGGGGTTGGTCCTATAATTCACCCCTCCACTTT
CASRGWSYNSPLHF
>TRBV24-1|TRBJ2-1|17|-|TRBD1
TGTGCCAGCAGTGACGACCCGGGACAGGCCCCCTACAATGAGCAGTTCTTC
CASSDDPGQAPYNEQFF
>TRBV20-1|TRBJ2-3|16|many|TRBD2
TGCAGTGCTAAGACCACTAGCGGATTAAGCACAGATACGCAGTATTTT
CSAKTTSGLSTDTQYF
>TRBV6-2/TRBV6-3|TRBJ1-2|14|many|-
TGTGCCAGCAGTATTACCTCAGGTTCCCGCGGCTACACCTTC
CASSITSGSRGYTF
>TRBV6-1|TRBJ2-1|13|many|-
TGTGCCAGTTCACGGGCGGCCTACAATGAGCAGTTCTTC
CASSRAAYNEQFF
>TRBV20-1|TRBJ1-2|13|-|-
TGCAGTGCTAGTCTACTCCGACCGTATGGCTACACCTTC
CSASLLRPYGYTF
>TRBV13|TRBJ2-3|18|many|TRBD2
TGTGCCAGCAGCCTCTGGACTAGCGGGGGGGCGGGCACAGATACGCAGTATTTT
CASSLWTSGGAGTDTQYF
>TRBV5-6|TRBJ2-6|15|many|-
TGTGCCAGCAGCTTTAAGGGGCCTGGGGCCAACGTCCTGACTTTC
CASSFKGPGANVLTF
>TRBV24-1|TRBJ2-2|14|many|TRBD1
TGTGCCACCAGTGTTCTGGGACAGACCGGGGAGCTGTTTTTT
CATSVLGQTGELFF
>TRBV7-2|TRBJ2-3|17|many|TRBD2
TGTGCCAGCAGCGCACGACTAGCGGGAGGCGGCACAGATACGCAGTATTTT
CASSARLAGGGTDTQYF
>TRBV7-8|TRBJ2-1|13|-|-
TGTGCCAGCAGCCTGAAGACAGGTATTGAGCAGTTCTTC
CASSLKTGIEQFF
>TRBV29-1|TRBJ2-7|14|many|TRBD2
TGCAGCGTCCTAACAGGACTAGCTTACCACGAGCAGTACTTC
CSVLTGLAYHEQYF